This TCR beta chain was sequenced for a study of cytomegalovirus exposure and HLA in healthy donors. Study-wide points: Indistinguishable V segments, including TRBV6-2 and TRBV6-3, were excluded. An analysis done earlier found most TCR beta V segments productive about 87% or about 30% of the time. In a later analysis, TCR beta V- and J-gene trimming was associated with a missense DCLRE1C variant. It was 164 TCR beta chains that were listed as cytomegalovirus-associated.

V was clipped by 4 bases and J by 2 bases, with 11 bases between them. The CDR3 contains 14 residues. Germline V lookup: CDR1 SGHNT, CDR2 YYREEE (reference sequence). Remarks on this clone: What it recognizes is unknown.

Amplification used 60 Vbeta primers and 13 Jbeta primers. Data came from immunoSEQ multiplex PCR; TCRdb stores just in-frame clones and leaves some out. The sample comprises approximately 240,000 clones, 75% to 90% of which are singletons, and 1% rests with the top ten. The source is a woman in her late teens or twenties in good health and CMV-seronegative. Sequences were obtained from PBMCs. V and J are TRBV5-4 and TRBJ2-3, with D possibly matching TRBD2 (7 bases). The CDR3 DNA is TGTGCCAGCAGCCCCGGGGGGCCCACAGATACGCAGTATTTT. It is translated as CASSPGGPTDTQYF.